The TCR beta chain under discussion was sequenced for a study of cytomegalovirus exposure and HLA in healthy donors. In this sample, this clone turned up a few times. Antigen specificity is unknown. V was cut by 0 bases and J by 7 bases, with 9 bases left in between. The germline V gene has CDR1 MNHEY and CDR2 SVGAGI. This CDR3 spans 13 amino acids. Method: immunoSEQ multiplex PCR; TCRdb's copy keeps in-frame clones and lacks some. The top ten clones hold about 12% of a sample with about 88,000 clones, roughly 84% of them seen once. The study, taken as a whole, reports: A list of more than 150 TCR beta chains associated with cytomegalovirus was given.

The sample consisted of PBMCs. The chain is built from TRBV6-5 and TRBJ1-2; D is undetermined. This clonotype was sampled from a woman aged 18-35 years in good health and CMV-seropositive. The CDR3 reads CASSYSGGTGYTF. Written as DNA, the CDR3 is TGTGCCAGCAGTTACTCGGGAGGTACTGGCTACACCTTC.